One sample yielded the 18 T cell receptor beta chains listed below, sequenced in a study of graft-versus-host responses after intestinal transplantation. Their recognized antigens are unknown. TCRdb's table, derived via immunoSEQ multiplex PCR, lists solely in-frame clones and lacks some. Among under 150,000 clones, 90% were seen once, and the ten largest hold roughly 0.2%. The specimen comprised unstimulated CD4+ T cells sorted from spleen or lymph node cells, sampled before intestinal transplant. These receptors originate from a human donor who received an intestinal transplant.

The chain has TRBV2 and TRBJ1-4, with 9 bases lining up with TRBD1. Trimming took 8 bases from V and 7 from J; bases not matched to a gene: 2. CDR3 length: 12 residues. CDR1 and CDR2 (germline): SNHLY, FYNNEI. CDR3 region: CASGTGPEKLFF. CDR3 nucleotide sequence: TGTGCCAGCGGGACAGGGCCTGAAAAACTGTTTTTT.

The chain is built from TRBV10-3 and TRBJ2-1, with 8 bases that match TRBD2. V trimming: 6 bases; J trimming: 6 bases; junction bases outside the gene matches: 13. Germline CDR1 and CDR2: ENHRY and SYGVKD. The CDR3 extends over 16 amino acids. This CDR3 is CAISARRAGVGNEQFF. The CDR3 region has the DNA TGTGCCATCAGCGCCCGCCGAGCGGGAGTTGGCAATGAGCAGTTCTTC.

Here the CDR3 reads CASSEHRGSYNEQFF. The CDR3 bases are TGTGCCAGCAGTGAACACAGGGGATCCTACAATGAGCAGTTCTTC. The rearrangement joins TRBV6-1 to TRBJ2-1; 7 positions agree with TRBD1. This CDR3 is 15 amino acids long. Unmatched junction bases numbered 2, after V lost 2 bases and J lost 1 base. Germline CDR1 reads MNHNS; CDR2 reads SASEGT.

V gene TRBV7-3 combines with J gene TRBJ2-1, with D perhaps TRBD2 (6 bases). The CDR3 loop spans 15 amino acids. Between the trimmed V and J ends, which lost 0 bases and 7 bases, there was a span of 13 bases. The germline V gene has CDR1 SGHTA and CDR2 FQGTGA. The CDR3 here is CASSLTPGVGNEQFF. For the CDR3, the DNA is TGTGCCAGCAGCTTAACCCCGGGAGTAGGGAATGAGCAGTTCTTC.

The V gene is TRBV30, the J gene TRBJ1-5; 7 bases agree with TRBD1. The germline gives CDR1 GTSNPN, CDR2 SVGIG (reference sequence). The CDR3 is 13 residues long. The V and J ends lost 6 bases and 3 bases, in that order; junction bases with no gene match: 5. CDR3 coding DNA: TGTGCCTGCTCGGGACAGTCCAATCAGCCCCAGCATTTT. Amino acids: CACSGQSNQPQHF.

The chain links TRBV6-6 to TRBJ2-7; D gene uncertain. The V gene's germline CDR1 is MNHNY and CDR2 SVGAGI (reference sequence). This CDR3 has 12 residues. V lost 2 bases, J lost 6 bases, and 8 bases lay in between. The CDR3 DNA is TGTGCCAGCAGTTACCCTAGTTCCGAGCAGTACTTC. Protein: CASSYPSSEQYF.

The V and J genes are TRBV19 and TRBJ1-6, with D maybe TRBD1 (5 bases). The V and J ends lost 6 bases and 0 bases respectively, with 12 bases between them. CDR1 and CDR2 (germline): LNHDA, SQIVND (reference sequence). The CDR3 covers 16 residues. The CDR3 region is CASSIYRSSYNSPLHF. CDR3 bases: TGTGCCAGTAGCATTTACAGGAGCTCCTATAATTCACCCCTCCACTTT.

The chain is built from TRBV6-1 and TRBJ1-6; no clear D. V lost 7 bases and J 6 bases, leaving 13 bases between the germline ends. CDR1 is MNHNS and CDR2 is SASEGT in the germline V gene. The CDR3 has 14 residues. The CDR3 region is CASNYQEGNSPLHF. The CDR3 coding sequence is TGTGCCAGCAATTATCAGGAGGGTAATTCACCCCTCCACTTT.

V usage is TRBV18 and J usage is TRBJ1-3; a possible D gene is TRBD1 (5 bases). V was clipped by 1 base and J by 0 bases, with 10 bases between them. CDR3 length: 16 residues. The germline gives CDR1 KGHSH, CDR2 LQKENI. CDR3 sequence reads: CASSPRGADSGNTIYF. CDR3 DNA sequence: TGTGCCAGCTCACCACGTGGGGCTGACTCTGGAAACACCATATATTTT. The full variable domain, with the rest looked up from reference TRBV18 and TRBJ1-3, is NAGVMQNPRHLVRRRGQEARLRCSPMKGHSHVYWYRQLPEEGLKFMVYLQKENIIDESGMPKERFSAEFPKEGPSILRIQQVVRGDSAAYFCASSPRGADSGNTIYFGEGSWLTVV.

The rearrangement joins TRBV5-4 to TRBJ2-6; weak D call: TRBD2 (6 bases). CDR3 length: 18 residues. From germline, CDR1 is SGHNT and CDR2 YYREEE (reference sequence). V lost 1 base, J lost 0 bases, and 14 bases lay in between. The CDR3, as DNA: TGTGCCAGCAGCTTGCGCGGGGTATGGGGCTCTGGGGCCAACGTCCTGACTTTC. As protein: CASSLRGVWGSGANVLTF.

This clone has just one count. J is TRBJ1-3 and V is TRBV6-6; 9 nucleotides align to TRBD1. This CDR3 spans 11 amino acids. V lost 6 bases to trimming and J lost 16 bases; unmatched junction nucleotides: 7. Per germline, CDR1 MNHNY and CDR2 SVGAGI (reference sequence). CDR3 protein: CASSSGQGSYF. CDR3 DNA: TGTGCCAGCAGCTCTGGACAGGGGTCGTATTTT.

The rearrangement uses TRBV5-1 and TRBJ1-5; 10 nucleotides line up with TRBD1. Germline CDR1 is SGHRS and CDR2 is YFSETQ. Trimming took 0 bases from V and 2 from J; bases not matched to a gene: 8. The CDR3 length is 18 residues. CDR3 amino acids: CASSLGATGGLGNQPQHF. The DNA for the CDR3 is TGCGCCAGCAGCTTGGGAGCGACAGGGGGCTTAGGCAATCAGCCCCAGCATTTT.

The chain joins TRBV6-6 to TRBJ2-4; maybe TRBD1 (5 bases). CDR3 length: 15 residues. The germline V gene has CDR1 MNHNY and CDR2 SVGAGI (reference sequence). V was trimmed by 4 bases and J by 9 bases, leaving 19 bases between them. The CDR3 DNA follows: TGTGCCAGCAGTTTTGACAGAGGATTAAAATCCATTCAGTACTTC. Translated: CASSFDRGLKSIQYF.

The chain combines TRBV28 with TRBJ2-7, with a possible D match to TRBD1 (6 bases). CDR1 MDHEN and CDR2 SYDVKM come from the germline V gene. Trimming pared 7 bases from V and 0 bases from J, leaving 16 bases between. This CDR3 contains 15 residues. CDR3 DNA: TGTGCCAGCAACCCCCAGGGACACTCCTCCTACGAGCAGTACTTC. It yields the protein CASNPQGHSSYEQYF.

The J gene is TRBJ1-3, the V gene TRBV18, with 10 bases aligning to TRBD1. V shed 3 bases and J 4 bases; nucleotides not matched to a gene: 3. The germline gives CDR1 KGHSH, CDR2 LQKENI. This CDR3 region has 15 residues. Here the CDR3 reads CASSPGQGIGNTIYF. CDR3 sequence (DNA): TGTGCCAGCTCACCGGGACAGGGGATCGGAAACACCATATATTTT. Supplemented by reference TRBV18 and TRBJ1-3, the full variable domain reads NAGVMQNPRHLVRRRGQEARLRCSPMKGHSHVYWYRQLPEEGLKFMVYLQKENIIDESGMPKERFSAEFPKEGPSILRIQQVVRGDSAAYFCASSPGQGIGNTIYFGEGSWLTVV.

The V and J genes are TRBV7-3 and TRBJ2-2; 8 positions agree with TRBD2. J lost 6 bases, V lost 5 bases, and 8 bases had no gene match. The CDR3 contains 15 residues. Germline-derived CDR1 and CDR2 are SGHTA and FQGTGA. The CDR3 sequence: CASSVIAGPPGELFF. CDR3 nucleotides: TGTGCCAGCAGCGTCATAGCGGGGCCCCCCGGGGAGCTGTTTTTT.

This clone occurred once. V is TRBV2 and J is TRBJ1-1; possible D gene TRBD1, 5 bases. CDR3 length: 16 residues. The germline V gene encodes CDR1 SNHLY and CDR2 FYNNEI. V lost 1 base and J 0 bases, leaving 12 bases between the germline ends. The CDR3: CASSEVAGFMNTEAFF. Here the CDR3 DNA reads TGTGCCAGCAGTGAAGTTGCAGGGTTTATGAACACTGAAGCTTTCTTT. Variable domain in full (rest from reference TRBV2 and TRBJ1-1): EPEVTQTPSHQVTQMGQEVILRCVPISNHLYFYWYRQILGQKVEFLVSFYNNEISEKSEIFDDQFSVERPDGSNFTLKIRSTKLEDSAMYFCASSEVAGFMNTEAFFGQGTRLTVV.

This clone was observed once. V gene TRBV27 combines with J gene TRBJ2-5; D ambiguous. The CDR3 runs 13 residues. V was shortened by 3 bases and J by 6 bases, with 11 bases between the two germline ends. Germline values: CDR1 MNHEY, CDR2 SMNVEV (reference sequence). CDR3 nucleotide sequence: TGTGCCAGCAGTTTTTCAGGCCAGCAGACCCAGTACTTC. It translates to CASSFSGQQTQYF.